Below, 9 T cell receptor beta chains from the same sample are listed, as sequenced in a study of control samples from healthy donors and cancer patients. TCRdb's copy holds only in-frame clones and misses some; the assay was immunoSEQ multiplex PCR. The table shows some 130,000 clones, with about nine tenths occurring only once. Sequenced material: PBMCs. These receptors originate from a man aged 50-59 years with head and neck cancer.

Here the CDR3 DNA reads TGTGCCATCAGTGAGTCGGGTTGGAGGGGAGAAGCAGATACGCAGTATTTT. It codes for CAISESGWRGEADTQYF. J is TRBJ2-3 and V is TRBV10-3, with D possibly matching TRBD2 (6 bases). V dropped 0 bases and J dropped 4 bases, with 17 bases sitting between them. The CDR3 has 17 residues. Germline loops: CDR1 ENHRY, CDR2 SYGVKD.

This rearrangement joins TRBV19 to TRBJ2-3; 8 bases line up with TRBD1. The CDR3 has 13 amino acids. The germline V gene has CDR1 LNHDA and CDR2 SQIVND (reference sequence). The CDR3 sequence is CLPGDRSTDTQYF. CDR3 DNA: TGTTTACCAGGGGACAGGAGCACAGATACGCAGTATTTT.

The chain has TRBV14 and TRBJ2-7; D is undetermined. V lost 3 bases and J 4 bases, leaving 13 bases between the germline ends. Germline CDR1 and CDR2: SGHDN and FVKESK. The CDR3 runs 14 residues. The CDR3 here is CASSQRGSLYEQYF. The CDR3 bases are TGTGCCAGCAGCCAGAGAGGATCCCTTTACGAGCAGTACTTC.

The V and J genes are TRBV28 and TRBJ2-2; 9 bases map to TRBD2. Germline V gene sequence: CDR1 MDHEN, CDR2 SYDVKM. Unmatched junction bases numbered 10, after V lost 5 bases and J lost 6 bases. The CDR3 is 16 residues long. The CDR3 is CASSPRGGGPPGELFF. DNA of the CDR3: TGTGCCAGCAGTCCGCGGGGGGGAGGGCCCCCCGGGGAGCTGTTTTTT. Looking up the rest from reference TRBV28 and TRBJ2-2 gives the full variable domain: DVKVTQSSRYLVKRTGEKVFLECVQDMDHENMFWYRQDPGLGLRLIYFSYDVKMKEKGDIPEGYSVSREKKERFSLILESASTNQTSMYLCASSPRGGGPPGELFFGEGSRLTVL.

The chain recombines TRBV29-1 with TRBJ2-1; 8 bases fit TRBD1. The V segment lost 2 bases and the J segment 0 bases; nucleotides outside the gene matches: 6. CDR3 length: 16 amino acids. Germline CDR1 is SQVTM and CDR2 is ANQGSEA. The DNA of the CDR3 is TGCAGCGTTGAACCGATAGACAGGGGCTCCTACAATGAGCAGTTCTTC. Translation: CSVEPIDRGSYNEQFF.

The chain joins TRBV7-2 to TRBJ2-2; TRBD2 agrees at 8 bases. V gave up 1 base and J gave up 5 bases; unmatched junction bases: 6. Germline V gene lookup returns CDR1 SGHTA and CDR2 FQGNSA. The CDR3 is made up of 16 amino acids. The CDR3 region is CASSLGRGGITGELFF. CDR3 in DNA: TGTGCCAGCAGCTTAGGTCGGGGGGGAATTACCGGGGAGCTGTTTTTT. Full variable domain (missing parts from reference TRBV7-2 and TRBJ2-2): GAGVSQSPSNKVTEKGKDVELRCDPISGHTALYWYRQSLGQGLEFLIYFQGNSAPDKSGLPSDRFSAERTGGSVSTLTIQRTQQEDSAVYLCASSLGRGGITGELFFGEGSRLTVL.

The chain uses TRBV10-3 and TRBJ2-1, with D maybe TRBD2 (6 bases). CDR1 is ENHRY and CDR2 is SYGVKD in the germline V gene. This CDR3 comprises 14 residues. The V end lost 11 bases, the J end lost 2 bases, and 16 bases lay between the germline ends. The CDR3 region has the DNA TGTGCCTCAACAGGAGGGGTGACCTACAATGAGCAGTTCTTC. It encodes CASTGGVTYNEQFF.

The J gene is TRBJ2-5, the V gene TRBV6-5; possibly TRBD1 for D (6 bases). The CDR3 length is 15 residues. Germline V gene sequence: CDR1 MNHEY, CDR2 SVGAGI. The V end lost 4 bases, the J end lost 6 bases, and 18 bases lay between the germline ends. The CDR3 loop is CASSLQSGTSKTQYF. The CDR3 DNA is TGTGCCAGCAGTTTACAGTCCGGGACATCCAAGACCCAGTACTTC.

V and J are TRBV5-4 and TRBJ1-2, with 7 bases lining up with TRBD1. V trimming: 2 bases; J trimming: 1 base; junction bases outside the gene matches: 11. The CDR3 consists of 17 residues. The V gene's germline CDR1 is SGHNT and CDR2 YYREEE (reference sequence). CDR3 nucleotides: TGTGCCAGCAGCTTTATAGGGGGCCCGGGATATAACTATGGCTACACCTTC. Translated, it gives CASSFIGGPGYNYGYTF.